One and the same sample provided the 6 T cell receptor beta chains below, sequenced in a study of T cell clonality in common variable immunodeficiency. Clones were read by immunoSEQ multiplex PCR, and TCRdb kept only the in-frame ones, dropping some. Recorded here are 45,000 to 65,000 clones, with no singletons, and the ten leading clones hold more than 2%. The sequenced material came from peripheral blood mononuclear cells. The receptors were gathered from a person between 18 and 75 years old in good health.

On this clone itself: Other DNA sequences from this sample encode an identical CDR3 as well. CDR3 in amino acids: CASSPQVPSGSTGELFF. CDR3 DNA (partial): TGTGCCAGCTCACCACAGGTTCCTAGTGGGTCGACCGGGGAG. J is TRBJ2-2 and V is TRBV18; no clear D. The read ends 3 residues early relative to the CDR3; the germline J gene fills the gap. Germline assignment: CDR1 KGHSH and CDR2 LQKENI. The length of the CDR3 is 17 residues. The V and J ends lost 1 base and 5 bases respectively, with 17 bases between them. The full variable domain, completed using reference TRBV18 and TRBJ2-2, is NAGVMQNPRHLVRRRGQEARLRCSPMKGHSHVYWYRQLPEEGLKFMVYLQKENIIDESGMPKERFSAEFPKEGPSILRIQQVVRGDSAAYFCASSPQVPSGSTGELFFGEGSRLTVL.

This clone was recorded many times. From the germline J gene comes the end of the CDR3, since the read stops 3 residues before it. The chain combines TRBV5-6 with TRBJ2-2; D is ambiguous. The germline CDR1 and CDR2 sequences are SGHDT and YYEEEE. The CDR3 contains 12 residues. The V gene lost 6 bases and the J gene lost 4 bases, with 7 bases spanning the gap. The sequenced CDR3 bases are TGTGCCAGCACCCCGTCCACCGGGGAG. Translated, it gives CASTPSTGE. The entire CDR3 reads CASTPSTGELFF.

By share of the sample, this clone is medium-sized (0.01 to 0.1%). Read data end 3 residues before the CDR3 end; the end is taken from the germline J gene. The chain is built from TRBV7-3 and TRBJ2-2; 9 nucleotides line up with TRBD1. V was pared by 8 bases and J by 0 bases, with 1 base of the junction left unmatched. Per the germline V gene, CDR1 is SGHTA and CDR2 is FQGTGA. The CDR3 length is 14 residues. The CDR3 here is CASGTGSNTGELFF. CDR3 bases read: TGTGCCAGCGGGACAGGGTCGAACACCGGGGAG.

This clone was seen ten or more times. The read is 3 residues too short to cover the CDR3 end, so that end is filled in from the germline J gene. The rearrangement uses TRBV12-3 or TRBV12-4 and TRBJ1-2; no clear D gene. Between the trimmed V and J ends, which lost 6 bases and 4 bases, there was a span of 12 bases. The CDR3 is 13 residues long. The CDR3 bases that were read are TGTGCCAGCAGCTCAACAGAGTCCTATGGC. Amino acid sequence: CASSSTESYG. The entire CDR3 sequence reads CASSSTESYGYTF.

This clone was recorded many times. With the read ending 3 residues before the CDR3 end, the germline J gene is used to fill in that end. V is TRBV18 and J is TRBJ2-3, with 11 bases aligning to TRBD1. Germline lookup yields CDR1 KGHSH and CDR2 LQKENI. This CDR3 has 16 amino acids. V lost 4 bases and J lost 5; bases outside the gene matches: 8. The CDR3 loop is CASSLMDRGLGDTQYF. The part of the CDR3 DNA that was read is TGTGCCAGCTCACTGATGGACAGGGGGCTTGGAGATACG.

This clone was seen at least ten times. Coverage ceases 3 residues before the CDR3 finishes, and the germline J gene fills in the end. The V gene is TRBV10-3, the J gene TRBJ1-3; D might be TRBD1 (5 bases). The ends were cut back, 10 bases at V and 3 bases at J, with 7 bases in the middle. Looked up from germline, CDR1 is ENHRY and CDR2 is SYGVKD. This CDR3 is 11 amino acids long. The CDR3 is CATRGGNTIYF. The covered CDR3 bases are TGTGCCACTAGGGGTGGAAACACC.